The 9 T cell receptor beta chains given below trace back to one sample, sequenced in a study of OX40 agonist ivuxolimab in advanced cancers. Assay used: immunoSEQ multiplex PCR; TCRdb lists only in-frame clones, some missing. The data show around 93,000 clones, more than 75% seen once. Sequenced material: CD4+ or CD8+ T cells sorted from blood, taken in a trial of the OX40 agonist ivuxolimab. These receptors were obtained from an adult with an advanced solid tumor such as melanoma, head and neck, liver or kidney cancer.

The V and J genes are TRBV18 and TRBJ2-7, with 7 positions matching TRBD2. The germline V gene encodes CDR1 KGHSH and CDR2 LQKENI. The V segment lost 6 bases and the J segment 0 bases; nucleotides outside the gene matches: 5. CDR3 length: 14 amino acids. The CDR3 is CASSLGGGSYEQYF. The CDR3 nucleotides are TGTGCCAGCTCCCTTGGGGGGGGCTCCTACGAGCAGTACTTC.

The V and J genes are TRBV6-5 and TRBJ2-7; 8 nucleotides match TRBD1. CDR1 and CDR2 from the germline V gene are MNHEY and SVGAGI. The V gene end was trimmed by 5 bases and the J gene end by 5 bases; junction bases not matched to a gene: 5. There are 13 residues in the CDR3. CDR3 amino acids: CASSNGQGNEQYF. The CDR3 coding sequence is TGTGCCAGCAGTAACGGACAGGGTAACGAGCAGTACTTC.

V gene TRBV25-1 combines with J gene TRBJ2-3; 15 bases are shared with TRBD2. Germline values: CDR1 MGHDK, CDR2 SYGVNS. The ends lost 1 base at V and 6 bases at J; junction bases unmatched: 5. CDR3 length: 17 residues. This CDR3 reads CASSEWGLAGGGDTQYF. DNA of the CDR3: TGTGCCAGCAGTGAATGGGGACTAGCGGGGGGAGGTGATACGCAGTATTTT.

The V and J genes are TRBV2 and TRBJ2-2, with a weak D call TRBD1 (6 bases). This CDR3 is 14 amino acids long. Germline V gene lookup returns CDR1 SNHLY and CDR2 FYNNEI. V shed 8 bases and J shed 2 bases, with 12 bases lying between them. The CDR3 coding sequence is TGTGCCAGCGGTTTGACAGGAAACACCGGGGAGCTGTTTTTT. Encoded protein: CASGLTGNTGELFF.

This chain joins TRBV6-5 and TRBJ2-3; TRBD1 matches at 8 bases. With V trimmed by 8 bases and J by 5 bases, 6 bases remained unmatched. CDR3 length: 13 amino acids. CDR1 MNHEY and CDR2 SVGAGI come from the germline V gene. CDR3 coding DNA: TGTGCCAGCCTGGACAGGGTTGAAGATACGCAGTATTTT. It specifies CASLDRVEDTQYF.

This clone was picked up one time. The CDR3 DNA reads TGCAGCGTGAGGACGGACGCTAACTATGGCTACACCTTC. Amino acids: CSVRTDANYGYTF. J is TRBJ1-2 and V is TRBV29-1; unclear D gene. The germline CDR1 and CDR2 sequences are SQVTM and ANQGSEA. The CDR3 extends over 13 amino acids. V lost 6 bases, J lost 0 bases, and 11 bases lay in between.

The chain carries TRBV5-1 and TRBJ2-6; 8 bases are shared with TRBD1. This CDR3 contains 17 residues. Germline CDR1 is SGHRS and CDR2 is YFSETQ. V dropped 2 bases and J dropped 2; count of bases not matched to a gene: 6. CDR3 nucleotides: TGCGCCAGCAGCTTCAAACAGGGGGGAGCTGGGGCCAACGTCCTGACTTTC. Encoded protein: CASSFKQGGAGANVLTF.

This clone has more than one count but fewer than ten. The CDR3 reads CASSFNSETQYF. In DNA form, the CDR3 reads TGCGCCAGCAGCTTTAATAGTGAGACCCAGTACTTC. The chain links TRBV5-1 to TRBJ2-5, with D hard to call. Trimming took 2 bases from V and 5 from J, leaving 7 bases between them. The CDR3 sequence is 12 residues long. From germline, CDR1 is SGHRS and CDR2 YFSETQ.

This chain joins TRBV25-1 and TRBJ1-6; D not certain. Germline loops: CDR1 MGHDK, CDR2 SYGVNS. V shed 5 bases and J shed 5 bases, with 10 bases lying between them. The CDR3 contains 14 residues. The CDR3, as DNA: TGTGCCAGCAGTCCTGAGGGCCATAATTCACCCCTCCACTTT. Its translation: CASSPEGHNSPLHF.